The T cell receptor beta chain under discussion was sequenced for a study of regulatory T cells in long-lasting Graves disease. Study context: Graves' patients with a new diagnosis had received antithyroid drugs under 3 months.

CDR3 length: 14 residues. Germline V lookup: CDR1 SGHRS, CDR2 YFSETQ. The V end lost 2 bases, the J end lost 3 bases, and 11 bases lay between the germline ends. To make TCR beta libraries, researchers used iRepertoire HTBI primers and Arm-PCR of CDR3 regions. TCRdb fed the multiplex PCR reads into MiXCR, producing one record per CDR3 protein. This sample has fewer than 500,000 distinct CDR3 sequences, with about a sixth found just once. This clonotype has a count of ten or more. Time point in this sample: newly diagnosed GD, antithyroid drugs for less than 3 months. The TCR library used RNA extracted from PBMCs. Under American Thyroid Association guidelines, Graves' disease was diagnosed. These data are also associated with another study on T cells in Graves' hyperthyroidism and ophthalmopathy. From that study: The HTBI primer set drove a first-round RT-PCR of the TCR CDR3.

Sequenced material: peripheral blood mononuclear cells (PBMCs), taken at new diagnosis, from a patient treated with antithyroid drugs. The rearrangement uses TRBV5-1 and TRBJ1-1; D is unclear. This receptor was identified in a middle-aged man with Graves disease. The CDR3: CASSLSPEYTEAFF. The CDR3, as DNA: TGCGCCAGCAGCTTATCCCCGGAATACACTGAAGCTTTCTTT.